This T cell receptor (beta chain) came from a study of shared clonotypes between healthy human individuals. Trimming shortened V by 4 bases and J by 0 bases, and 8 bases separated the two germline ends. CDR3 length: 14 residues. Germline lookup yields CDR1 SGDLS and CDR2 YYNGEE. With respect to this clone: The identical CDR3 is also encoded by other nucleotide sequences in the sample.

Some clones are missing from TCRdb's copy, which holds only in-frame ones; the method was immunoSEQ multiplex PCR. The sample lists some 2.1 million clones; around 95% were seen once. Only CD45RO-negative cells positively selected for CCR7 counted as naive CD8 cells, so terminally differentiated effector memory CD45RA+ cells were excluded. The V call is TRBV9, the J call TRBJ1-3, with D perhaps matching TRBD1 (5 bases). This sequence originates from a young man in good health. Some clones in this sample may be carry-over from other donors' samples. What was sequenced was naive CD8+ T cells from PBMCs. The CDR3 region is CASSLGGSGNTIYF. CDR3 nucleotide sequence: TGTGCCAGCAGCCTCGGGGGCTCTGGAAACACCATATATTTT.